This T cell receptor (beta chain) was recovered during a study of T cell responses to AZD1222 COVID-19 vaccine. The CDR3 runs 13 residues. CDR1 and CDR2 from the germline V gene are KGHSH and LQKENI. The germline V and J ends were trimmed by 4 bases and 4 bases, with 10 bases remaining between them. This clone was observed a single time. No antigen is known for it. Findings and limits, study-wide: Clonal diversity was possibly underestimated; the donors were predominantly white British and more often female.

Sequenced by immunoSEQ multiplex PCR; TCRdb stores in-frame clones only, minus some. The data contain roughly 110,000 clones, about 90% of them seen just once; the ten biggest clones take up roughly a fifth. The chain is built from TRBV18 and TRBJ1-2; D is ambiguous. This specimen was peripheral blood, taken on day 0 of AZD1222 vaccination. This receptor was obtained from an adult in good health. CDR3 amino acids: CASSLDASYGYTF. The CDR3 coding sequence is TGTGCCAGCTCACTGGACGCTTCCTATGGCTACACCTTC.